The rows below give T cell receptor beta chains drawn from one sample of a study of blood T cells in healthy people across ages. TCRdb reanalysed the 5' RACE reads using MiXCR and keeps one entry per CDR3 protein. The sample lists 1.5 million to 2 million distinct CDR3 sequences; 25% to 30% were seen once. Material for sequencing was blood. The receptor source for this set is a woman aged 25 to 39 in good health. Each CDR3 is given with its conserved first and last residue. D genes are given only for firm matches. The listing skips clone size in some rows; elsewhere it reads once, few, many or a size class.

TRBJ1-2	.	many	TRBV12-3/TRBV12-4	CASSLRDLYGYTF	TGTGCCAGCAGTCTCCGGGACCTCTATGGCTACACCTTC
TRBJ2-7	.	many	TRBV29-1	CSVNRFLGEQYF	TGCAGCGTTAACAGATTCCTCGGCGAGCAGTACTTC
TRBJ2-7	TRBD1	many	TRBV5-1	CASRPRTGVGEQYF	TGCGCCAGCAGACCTCGGACAGGGGTCGGCGAGCAGTACTTC
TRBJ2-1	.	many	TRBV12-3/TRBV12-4	CASSSTPAGGLNNEQFF	TGTGCCAGCAGTTCCACCCCCGCCGGGGGCTTAAACAATGAGCAGTTCTTC
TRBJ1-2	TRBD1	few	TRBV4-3	CASSQGGQTLYGYTF	TGCGCCAGCAGCCAAGGGGGACAGACCCTCTATGGCTACACCTTC
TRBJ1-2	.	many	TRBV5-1	CASSDVRDYGYTF	TGCGCCAGCAGCGATGTAAGGGACTATGGCTACACCTTC
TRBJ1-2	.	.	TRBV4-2	CASSQDREGEGCTF	TGTGCCAGCAGCCAAGATCGGGAGGGCGAAGGCTGCACCTTC
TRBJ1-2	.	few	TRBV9	CASSNGPLDGYTF	TGTGCCAGCAGCAACGGGCCATTGGATGGCTACACCTTC
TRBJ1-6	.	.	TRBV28	CASSRGGGTDSPLHF	TGTGCCAGCAGTCGGGGGGGCGGTACCGATTCACCCCTCCACTTT
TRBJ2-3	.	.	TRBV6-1	CASSAQESTDTQYF	TGTGCCAGCAGTGCCCAGGAGAGCACAGATACGCAGTATTTT
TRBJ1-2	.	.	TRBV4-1	CASSQEDNLRGYTF	TGCGCCAGCAGCCAAGAGGACAACCTTCGGGGCTACACCTTC
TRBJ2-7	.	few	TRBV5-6	CASSPTGNTPYEQYF	TGTGCCAGCAGCCCGACAGGCAATACCCCCTACGAGCAGTACTTC
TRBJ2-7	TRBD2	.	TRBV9	CASSAPSLAGMVNEQYF	TGTGCCAGCAGCGCCCCCTCCCTAGCGGGAATGGTTAATGAGCAGTACTTC
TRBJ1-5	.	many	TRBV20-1	CSARGYSNQPQHF	TGCAGTGCTAGAGGTTATAGCAATCAGCCCCAGCATTTT
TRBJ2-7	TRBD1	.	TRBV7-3	CASSLTGTGATYEQYF	TGTGCCAGCAGCTTAACGGGGACAGGGGCCACCTACGAGCAGTACTTC
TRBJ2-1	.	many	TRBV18	CASSLGRLTEQFF	TGTGCCAGCTCACTAGGGCGGTTAACTGAGCAGTTCTTC
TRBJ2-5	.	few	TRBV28	CASSFYRDLQETQYF	TGTGCCAGCAGTTTCTACCGGGACCTCCAAGAGACCCAGTACTTC
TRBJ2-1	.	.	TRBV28	CASSLRRGANNEQFF	TGTGCCAGCAGTTTAAGGCGGGGAGCTAACAATGAGCAGTTCTTC
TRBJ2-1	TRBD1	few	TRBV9	CASSVNRGLNEQFF	TGTGCCAGCAGCGTGAACAGGGGGCTCAATGAGCAGTTCTTC
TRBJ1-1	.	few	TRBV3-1	CASSQFSDRNTEAFF	TGTGCCAGCAGCCAATTCTCGGACCGCAACACTGAAGCTTTCTTT